The entry below describes one TCR beta chain. Its antigen is not known. Germline CDR1 reads LNHDA; CDR2 reads SQIVND (reference sequence). Germline trimming cut 3 bases from V and 3 bases from J; bases unmatched to any gene: 5. The CDR3 totals 15 residues. These data originate in a study of cytomegalovirus exposure and HLA in healthy donors. The PCR was carried out with 60 Vbeta primers and 13 Jbeta primers. Clones were read by immunoSEQ multiplex PCR, and TCRdb kept only the in-frame ones, dropping some. The table includes approximately 130,000 clones, around 77% detected once. Broader study findings: Analysis was carried out at a later point, and it linked a missense DCLRE1C variant to TCR beta V- and J-gene trimming. In a later analysis, HLA-associated TCR beta chains were more clonally expanded than equally common others. TCR beta sequences reportedly predicted most subjects' HLA-A and HLA-B alleles accurately. Of the V segments, some could not be distinguished, including TRBV6-2 and TRBV6-3, and were excluded.

The chain is built from TRBV19 and TRBJ2-7; 10 bases match TRBD2. The receptor was isolated from a man aged 50-59 years in good health and CMV-seronegative. The sequencing input was PBMCs. The CDR3, as DNA: TGTGCCAGTAGTATGCAGTCTAGCGGGAGCTACGAGCAGTACTTC. Translated, it gives CASSMQSSGSYEQYF.